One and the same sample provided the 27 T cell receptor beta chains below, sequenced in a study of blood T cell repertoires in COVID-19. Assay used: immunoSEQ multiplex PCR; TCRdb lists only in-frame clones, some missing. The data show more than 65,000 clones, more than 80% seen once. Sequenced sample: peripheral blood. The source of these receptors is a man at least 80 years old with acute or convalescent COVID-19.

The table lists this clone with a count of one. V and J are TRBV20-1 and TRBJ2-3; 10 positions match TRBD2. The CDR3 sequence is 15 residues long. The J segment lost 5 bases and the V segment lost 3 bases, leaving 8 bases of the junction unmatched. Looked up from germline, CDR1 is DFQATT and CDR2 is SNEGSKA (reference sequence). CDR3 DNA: TGCAGTGCTAGTATAACCAGCGGGGGGGGAGATACGCAGTATTTT. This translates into CSASITSGGGDTQYF.

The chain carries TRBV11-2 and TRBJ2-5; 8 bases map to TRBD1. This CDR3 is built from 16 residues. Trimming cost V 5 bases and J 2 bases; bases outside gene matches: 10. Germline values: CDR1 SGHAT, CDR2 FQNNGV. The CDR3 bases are TGTGCCAGCAGCCTCCAGACAGGGGCGATACAAGAGACCCAGTACTTC. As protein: CASSLQTGAIQETQYF.

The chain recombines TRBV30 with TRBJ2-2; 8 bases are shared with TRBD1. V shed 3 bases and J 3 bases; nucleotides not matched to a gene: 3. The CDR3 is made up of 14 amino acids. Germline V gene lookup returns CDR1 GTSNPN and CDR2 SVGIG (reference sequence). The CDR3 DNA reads TGTGCCTGGAGGGAGGGACAGGACACCGGGGAGCTGTTTTTT. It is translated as CAWREGQDTGELFF.

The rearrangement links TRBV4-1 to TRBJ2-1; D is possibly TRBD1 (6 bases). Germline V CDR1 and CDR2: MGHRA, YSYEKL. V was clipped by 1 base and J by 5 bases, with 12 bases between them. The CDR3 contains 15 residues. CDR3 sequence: CASSQGATGNNEQFF. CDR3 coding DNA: TGCGCCAGCAGCCAAGGGGCCACAGGGAACAATGAGCAGTTCTTC.

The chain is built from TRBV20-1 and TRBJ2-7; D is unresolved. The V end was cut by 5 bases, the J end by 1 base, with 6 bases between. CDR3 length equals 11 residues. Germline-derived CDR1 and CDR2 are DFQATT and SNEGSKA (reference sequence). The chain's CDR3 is CSARRSYEQYF. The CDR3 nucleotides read TGCAGTGCTCGTCGGTCCTACGAGCAGTACTTC.

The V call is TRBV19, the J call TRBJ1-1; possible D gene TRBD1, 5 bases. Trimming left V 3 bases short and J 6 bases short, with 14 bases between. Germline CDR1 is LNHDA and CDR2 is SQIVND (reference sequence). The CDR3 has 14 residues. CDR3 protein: CASSMGQGTAEAFF. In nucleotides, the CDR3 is TGTGCCAGTAGTATGGGTCAGGGCACCGCTGAAGCTTTCTTT.

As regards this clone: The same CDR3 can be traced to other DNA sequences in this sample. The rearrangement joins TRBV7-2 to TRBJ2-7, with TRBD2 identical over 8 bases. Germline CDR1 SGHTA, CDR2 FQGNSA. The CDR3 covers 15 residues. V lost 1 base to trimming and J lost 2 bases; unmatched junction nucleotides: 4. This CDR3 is CASSLGLAGTYEQYF. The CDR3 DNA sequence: TGTGCCAGCAGCTTAGGGCTAGCGGGTACCTACGAGCAGTACTTC. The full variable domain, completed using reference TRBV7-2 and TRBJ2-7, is GAGVSQSPSNKVTEKGKDVELRCDPISGHTALYWYRQSLGQGLEFLIYFQGNSAPDKSGLPSDRFSAERTGGSVSTLTIQRTQQEDSAVYLCASSLGLAGTYEQYFGPGTRLTVT.

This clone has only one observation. As DNA, the CDR3 is TGTGCCAGCAGTGAAGCCCCGCCGGGGACAGGGGCGGGCTACACCTTC. Its translation is CASSEAPPGTGAGYTF. The chain links TRBV6-1 to TRBJ1-2; TRBD1 matches 10 bases. This CDR3 region has 16 residues. The germline CDR1 and CDR2 sequences are MNHNS and SASEGT. The trim removed 0 bases at V and 8 bases at J, leaving 9 bases unmatched.

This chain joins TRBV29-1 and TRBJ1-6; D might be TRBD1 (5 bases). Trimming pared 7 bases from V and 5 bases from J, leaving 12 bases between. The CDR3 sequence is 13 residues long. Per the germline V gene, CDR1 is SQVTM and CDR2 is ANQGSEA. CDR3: CSAGTDNNSPLHF. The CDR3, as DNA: TGCAGCGCTGGGACTGATAATAATTCACCCCTCCACTTT.

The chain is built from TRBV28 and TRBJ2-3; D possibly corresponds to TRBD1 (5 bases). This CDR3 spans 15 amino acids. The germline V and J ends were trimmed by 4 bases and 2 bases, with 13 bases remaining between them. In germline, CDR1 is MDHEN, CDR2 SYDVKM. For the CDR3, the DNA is TGTGCCAGCAGTTCCGCCCAGGACAACACAGATACGCAGTATTTT. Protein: CASSSAQDNTDTQYF.

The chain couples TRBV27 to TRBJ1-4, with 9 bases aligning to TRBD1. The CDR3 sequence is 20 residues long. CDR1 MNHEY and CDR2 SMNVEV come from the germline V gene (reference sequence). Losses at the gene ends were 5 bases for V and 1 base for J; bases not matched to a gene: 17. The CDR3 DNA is TGTGCCAGCAGTATCAGAAGGCCGGGACAGGGATGGCTAACTAATGAAAAACTGTTTTTT. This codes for CASSIRRPGQGWLTNEKLFF.

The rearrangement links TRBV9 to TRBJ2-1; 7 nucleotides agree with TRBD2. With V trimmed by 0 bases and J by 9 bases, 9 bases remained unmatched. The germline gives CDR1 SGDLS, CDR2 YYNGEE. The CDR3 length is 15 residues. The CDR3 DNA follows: TGTGCCAGCAGCGTAGAACAGACTAGCCGGTTTGAGCAGTTCTTC. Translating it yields CASSVEQTSRFEQFF. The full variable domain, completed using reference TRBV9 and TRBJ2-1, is DSGVTQTPKHLITATGQRVTLRCSPRSGDLSVYWYQQSLDQGLQFLIQYYNGEERAKGNILERFSAQQFPDLHSELNLSSLELGDSALYFCASSVEQTSRFEQFFGPGTRLTVL.

The CDR3 region is CASSSRRGLARTDTQYF. The CDR3 DNA is TGTGCCAGCAGCTCCCGCAGGGGACTAGCGAGGACAGATACGCAGTATTTT. The gene calls are TRBV7-2 and TRBJ2-3; 10 nucleotides align to TRBD2. The CDR3 totals 17 residues. The trim removed 4 bases at V and 3 bases at J, leaving 10 bases unmatched. Germline CDR1 is SGHTA and CDR2 is FQGNSA.

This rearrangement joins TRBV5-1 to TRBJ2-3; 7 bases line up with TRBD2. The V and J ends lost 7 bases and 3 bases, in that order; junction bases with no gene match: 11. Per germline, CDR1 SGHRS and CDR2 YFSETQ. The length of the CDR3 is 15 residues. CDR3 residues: CASEANGRSTDTQYF. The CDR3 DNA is TGCGCCAGCGAGGCCAACGGGAGGTCAACAGATACGCAGTATTTT.

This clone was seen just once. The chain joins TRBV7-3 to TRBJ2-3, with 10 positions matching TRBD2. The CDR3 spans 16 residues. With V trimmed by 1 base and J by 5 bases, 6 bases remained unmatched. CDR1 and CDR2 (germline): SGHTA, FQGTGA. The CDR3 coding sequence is TGTGCCAGCAGCTTAATGGGTAGCGGGGGGAGAGATACGCAGTATTTT. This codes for CASSLMGSGGRDTQYF.

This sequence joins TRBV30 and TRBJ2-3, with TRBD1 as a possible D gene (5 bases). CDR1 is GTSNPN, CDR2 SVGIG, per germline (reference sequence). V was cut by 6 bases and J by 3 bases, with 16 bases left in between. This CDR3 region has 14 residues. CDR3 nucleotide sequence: TGTGCCTGCAGGGATGGGATTTGGACAGATACGCAGTATTTT. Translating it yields CACRDGIWTDTQYF.

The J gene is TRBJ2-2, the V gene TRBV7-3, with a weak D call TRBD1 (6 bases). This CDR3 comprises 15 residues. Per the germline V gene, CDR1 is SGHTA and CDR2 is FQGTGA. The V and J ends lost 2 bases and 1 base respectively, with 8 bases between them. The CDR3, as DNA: TGTGCCAGCAGCTTACGGGACATGAACACCGGGGAGCTGTTTTTT. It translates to CASSLRDMNTGELFF.

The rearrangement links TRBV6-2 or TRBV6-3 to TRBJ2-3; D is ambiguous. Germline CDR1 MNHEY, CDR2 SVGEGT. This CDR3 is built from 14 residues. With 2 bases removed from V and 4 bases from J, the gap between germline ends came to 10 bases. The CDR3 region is CASSYAGFSDTQYF. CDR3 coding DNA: TGTGCCAGCAGTTACGCCGGGTTCTCAGATACGCAGTATTTT.

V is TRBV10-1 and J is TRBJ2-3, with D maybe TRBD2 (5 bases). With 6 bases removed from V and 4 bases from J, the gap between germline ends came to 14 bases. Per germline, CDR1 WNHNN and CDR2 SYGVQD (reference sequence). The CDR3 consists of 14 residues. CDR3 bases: TGCGCCAGCAGCGAGGGCGGGTCGGCAGATACGCAGTATTTT. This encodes CASSEGGSADTQYF.

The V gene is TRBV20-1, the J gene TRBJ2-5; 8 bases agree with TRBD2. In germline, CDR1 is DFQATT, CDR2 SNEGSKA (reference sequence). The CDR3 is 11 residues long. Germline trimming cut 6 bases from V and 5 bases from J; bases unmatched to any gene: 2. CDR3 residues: CSAGGRETQYF. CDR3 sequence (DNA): TGCAGTGCGGGCGGGAGGGAGACCCAGTACTTC.

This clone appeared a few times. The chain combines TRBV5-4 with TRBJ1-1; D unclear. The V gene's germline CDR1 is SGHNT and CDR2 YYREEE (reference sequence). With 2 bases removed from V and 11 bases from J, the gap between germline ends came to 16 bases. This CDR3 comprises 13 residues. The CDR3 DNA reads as TGTGCCAGCAGCTTCGGGAGAAGTGTTGAGGCTTTCTTT. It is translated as CASSFGRSVEAFF.

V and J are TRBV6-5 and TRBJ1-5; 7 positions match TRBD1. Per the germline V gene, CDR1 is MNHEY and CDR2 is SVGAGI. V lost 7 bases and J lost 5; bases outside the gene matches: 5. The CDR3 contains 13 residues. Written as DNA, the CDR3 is TGTGCCAGCAAGACAGGGACGGATCAGCCCCAGCATTTT. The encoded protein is CASKTGTDQPQHF.

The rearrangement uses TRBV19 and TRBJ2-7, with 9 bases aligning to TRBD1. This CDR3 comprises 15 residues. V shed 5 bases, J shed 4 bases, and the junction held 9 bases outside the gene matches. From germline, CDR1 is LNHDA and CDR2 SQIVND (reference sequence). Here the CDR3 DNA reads TGTGCCAGTAGTCCCTCGACAGGGGGGGGTTACGAGCAGTACTTC. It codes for CASSPSTGGGYEQYF.

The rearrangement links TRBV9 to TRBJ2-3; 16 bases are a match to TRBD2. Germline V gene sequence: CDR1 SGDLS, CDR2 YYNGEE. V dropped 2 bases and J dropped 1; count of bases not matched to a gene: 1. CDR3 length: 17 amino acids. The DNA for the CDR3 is TGTGCCAGCAGCGTGGGACTAGCGGGGGGGGGCACAGATACGCAGTATTTT. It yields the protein CASSVGLAGGGTDTQYF.

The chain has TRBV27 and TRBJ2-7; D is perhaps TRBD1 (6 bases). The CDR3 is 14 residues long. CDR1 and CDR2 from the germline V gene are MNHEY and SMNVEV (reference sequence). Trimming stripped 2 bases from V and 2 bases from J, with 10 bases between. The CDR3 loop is CASSLKQGPYEQYF. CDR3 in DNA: TGTGCCAGCAGTTTAAAACAGGGACCCTACGAGCAGTACTTC.

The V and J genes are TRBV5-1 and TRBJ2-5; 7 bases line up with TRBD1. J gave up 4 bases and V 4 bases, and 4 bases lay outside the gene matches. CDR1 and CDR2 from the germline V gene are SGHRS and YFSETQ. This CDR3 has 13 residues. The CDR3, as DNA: TGCGCCAGCAGCGCGACAGGGTCAGAGACCCAGTACTTC. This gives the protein CASSATGSETQYF. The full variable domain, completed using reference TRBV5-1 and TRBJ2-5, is KAGVTQTPRYLIKTRGQQVTLSCSPISGHRSVSWYQQTPGQGLQFLFEYFSETQRNKGNFPGRFSGRQFSNSRSEMNVSTLELGDSALYLCASSATGSETQYFGPGTRLLVL.

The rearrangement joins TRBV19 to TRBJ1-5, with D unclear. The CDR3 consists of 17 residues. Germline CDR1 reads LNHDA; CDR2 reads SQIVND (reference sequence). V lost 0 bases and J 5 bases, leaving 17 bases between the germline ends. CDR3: CASSIDTGSLRDQPQHF. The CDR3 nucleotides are TGTGCCAGTAGTATAGATACCGGGTCTCTGAGGGATCAGCCCCAGCATTTT.